A single sample is the source of the 21 T cell receptor beta chains below, sequenced in a study of control samples from healthy donors and cancer patients. TCRdb's copy holds only in-frame clones and misses some; the assay was immunoSEQ multiplex PCR. Of some 140,000 clones in the sample, around 90% are singletons; the top ten hold around 11%. The specimen sequenced was blood. Every receptor here comes from a man in his thirties or forties in good health.

CDR3 amino acids: CASSATGEGGETQYF. In DNA form, the CDR3 reads TGTGCCAGCAGCGCGACAGGGGAAGGCGGCGAGACCCAGTACTTC. The chain joins TRBV9 to TRBJ2-5; 8 positions agree with TRBD1. With 3 bases clipped from V and 5 bases from J, the junction kept 9 bases outside the gene matches. Germline loops: CDR1 SGDLS, CDR2 YYNGEE. The CDR3 is made up of 15 amino acids.

The genes are TRBV19 and TRBJ2-5; TRBD2 matches at 7 bases. The CDR3 sequence is 14 residues long. Germline V gene sequence: CDR1 LNHDA, CDR2 SQIVND (reference sequence). J gave up 5 bases and V 3 bases, and 6 bases lay outside the gene matches. CDR3: CASSIGGVGETQYF. CDR3 in DNA: TGTGCCAGTAGTATTGGGGGGGTCGGGGAGACCCAGTACTTC.

CDR3 loop: CASSLGGRGQSNYGYTF. The CDR3 DNA reads as TGTGCCAGCAGCTTGGGGGGTAGGGGTCAGTCTAACTATGGCTACACCTTC. The gene calls are TRBV7-8 and TRBJ1-2; D may be TRBD1 (5 bases). Between the trimmed V and J ends, which lost 3 bases and 0 bases, there was a span of 17 bases. Germline V gene data show CDR1 as SGHVS and CDR2 as FQNEAQ. CDR3 size: 17 residues.

The chain employs TRBV29-1 and TRBJ2-1, with TRBD2 matching 12 bases. Trimming cost V 5 bases and J 3 bases; bases outside gene matches: 8. The length of the CDR3 is 16 residues. Germline CDR1 SQVTM, CDR2 ANQGSEA. The CDR3 protein is CSVRGLAGENYNEQFF. The CDR3 bases are TGCAGCGTTCGGGGACTAGCGGGCGAAAACTACAATGAGCAGTTCTTC.

The chain uses TRBV11-3 and TRBJ2-5; D is perhaps TRBD2 (5 bases). Germline lookup yields CDR1 SGHNT and CDR2 YENEEA. V was cut by 6 bases and J by 5 bases, with 22 bases left in between. The length of the CDR3 is 16 residues. The CDR3: CASRRRTGRSQETQYF. CDR3 DNA sequence: TGTGCCAGCAGGCGGAGGACGGGTCGCTCCCAGGAGACCCAGTACTTC.

The V and J genes are TRBV12-3 or TRBV12-4 and TRBJ1-1; D not certain. The V and J ends lost 4 bases and 2 bases respectively, with 8 bases between them. The CDR3 has 13 amino acids. The CDR3 region is CASSSNRNTEAFF. The CDR3 DNA reads as TGTGCCAGCAGTTCTAACAGAAACACTGAAGCTTTCTTT.

The V call is TRBV28, the J call TRBJ1-3; no clear D gene. CDR3 length: 11 residues. The V end lost 11 bases, the J end lost 0 bases, and 5 bases lay between the germline ends. CDR1 and CDR2 from the germline V gene are MDHEN and SYDVKM. The CDR3 nucleotides read TGTGCCGTGGCCTCTGGAAACACCATATATTTT. It specifies CAVASGNTIYF.

The rearrangement joins TRBV27 to TRBJ1-5; D gene unclear. V was pared by 2 bases and J by 4 bases, with 15 bases between. The CDR3 extends over 16 amino acids. Germline assignment: CDR1 MNHEY and CDR2 SMNVEV (reference sequence). CDR3 region: CASSLRIPTPNQPQHF. Here the CDR3 DNA reads TGTGCCAGCAGTTTAAGGATCCCGACCCCAAATCAGCCCCAGCATTTT.

The rearrangement uses TRBV29-1 and TRBJ2-3; 7 bases match TRBD2. J was trimmed by 5 bases and V by 4 bases; bases with no gene match: 9. The CDR3 runs 14 residues. The germline V gene has CDR1 SQVTM and CDR2 ANQGSEA. CDR3 region: CSVVGRERGDTQYF. CDR3 in DNA: TGCAGCGTTGTTGGGCGGGAGCGCGGAGATACGCAGTATTTT.

The chain couples TRBV23-1 to TRBJ2-2; the D is unclear. TRBV23-1 belongs to the ORF category, with a function that is uncertain. Trimming stripped 3 bases from V and 0 bases from J, with 14 bases between. The CDR3 extends over 17 amino acids. The CDR3 is CASSHEIVSANTGELFF. The CDR3 nucleotides are TGCGCCAGCAGTCATGAGATCGTATCCGCGAACACCGGGGAGCTGTTTTTT.

In this sample, this clone turned up once. This chain links TRBV7-2 with TRBJ2-2; either TRBD1 or TRBD2 may supply D (5 bases each). Germline CDR1 SGHTA, CDR2 FQGNSA. Trimming cost V 3 bases and J 1 base, with 12 bases left between them. The CDR3 sequence is 16 residues long. The CDR3, as DNA: TGTGCCAGCAGCTTTTCCGGGACCTTGAACACCGGGGAGCTGTTTTTT. It encodes CASSFSGTLNTGELFF.

This clone was seen more than once but under ten times. The gene calls are TRBV6-6 and TRBJ2-7; 11 bases fit TRBD2. The V gene's germline CDR1 is MNHNY and CDR2 SVGAGI (reference sequence). With 10 bases clipped from V and 3 bases from J, the junction kept 11 bases outside the gene matches. The CDR3 covers 15 residues. The CDR3 sequence: CATKTSGISSYEQYF. The CDR3 nucleotides read TGTGCCACAAAGACTAGCGGGATCTCTAGCTACGAGCAGTACTTC.

CDR3 in amino acids: CASSKRLAGREETQYF. CDR3 DNA sequence: TGTGCCAGCAGCAAACGACTAGCGGGGAGAGAAGAGACCCAGTACTTC. The chain carries TRBV7-2 and TRBJ2-5, with 11 bases matching TRBD2. Germline V gene data show CDR1 as SGHTA and CDR2 as FQGNSA. The ends lost 5 bases at V and 3 bases at J; junction bases unmatched: 8. The CDR3 contains 16 residues.

The chain recombines TRBV28 with TRBJ2-2; no clear D gene. V lost 1 base and J lost 7, with 7 bases in between. The CDR3 runs to 13 residues. The germline V gene encodes CDR1 MDHEN and CDR2 SYDVKM. The CDR3 DNA is TGTGCCAGCAGTTTATTGGGATTCGGGGAGCTGTTTTTT. Its translation: CASSLLGFGELFF.

V is TRBV19 and J is TRBJ1-2; possibly TRBD1 for D (6 bases). The CDR3 has 13 residues. The germline V gene encodes CDR1 LNHDA and CDR2 SQIVND (reference sequence). Trimming shortened V by 0 bases and J by 12 bases, and 14 bases separated the two germline ends. DNA for the CDR3: TGTGCCAGTAGTATAGAGGAGGACAGCCTCGACACCTTC. Translating it yields CASSIEEDSLDTF.

This clone was seen a single time. The rearrangement links TRBV27 to TRBJ1-5; possible D gene TRBD1, 6 bases. V lost 6 bases and J 1 base, leaving 13 bases between the germline ends. The V gene's germline CDR1 is MNHEY and CDR2 SMNVEV (reference sequence). CDR3 length: 15 residues. The DNA of the CDR3 is TGTGCCAGCAGACGCCTGGGGGCCAGCAATCAGCCCCAGCATTTT. It specifies CASRRLGASNQPQHF.

This clone was seen only once. The rearrangement uses TRBV18 and TRBJ1-5; no firm D call. The CDR3 spans 14 residues. CDR1 and CDR2 from the germline V gene are KGHSH and LQKENI. V lost 1 base and J 0 bases, leaving 4 bases between the germline ends. CDR3 in DNA: TGTGCCAGCTCACCACTTGATAGCAATCAGCCCCAGCATTTT. Translation gives CASSPLDSNQPQHF. The whole variable domain, filled in from reference TRBV18 and TRBJ1-5, reads NAGVMQNPRHLVRRRGQEARLRCSPMKGHSHVYWYRQLPEEGLKFMVYLQKENIIDESGMPKERFSAEFPKEGPSILRIQQVVRGDSAAYFCASSPLDSNQPQHFGDGTRLSIL.

The CDR3 DNA follows: TGTGCCACCAGCTGGACCCCGGGGGAGAAGCAGTTCTTC. This gives the protein CATSWTPGEKQFF. The chain has TRBV15 and TRBJ2-1; TRBD2 might be the D (6 bases). The CDR3 covers 13 residues. The V end was cut by 5 bases, the J end by 11 bases, with 16 bases between. CDR1 is LNHNV and CDR2 is YYDKDF in the germline V gene (reference sequence).

This clone has just one count. The chain uses TRBV11-3 and TRBJ1-6; D gene ambiguous. V lost 3 bases, J lost 7 bases, and 16 bases lay in between. There are 16 residues in the CDR3. The germline gives CDR1 SGHNT, CDR2 YENEEA. CDR3 sequence: CASSLEHGMGNSPLHF. The CDR3 DNA sequence: TGTGCCAGCAGCTTGGAACATGGGATGGGGAATTCACCCCTCCACTTT.

The V call is TRBV24-1, the J call TRBJ2-3, with 10 bases aligning to TRBD2. V was pared by 5 bases and J by 3 bases, with 7 bases of the junction left unmatched. Per germline, CDR1 KGHDR and CDR2 SFDVKD. There are 16 residues in the CDR3. For the CDR3, the DNA is TGTGCCACCAGTGTAGCGGGAGGATGGAGGACAGATACGCAGTATTTT. This sequence encodes CATSVAGGWRTDTQYF.

The gene calls are TRBV9 and TRBJ1-4, with 9 bases fitting TRBD1. The CDR3 length is 19 residues. Trimming cost V 5 bases and J 7 bases; bases outside gene matches: 21. Per the germline V gene, CDR1 is SGDLS and CDR2 is YYNGEE. The CDR3 DNA reads as TGTGCCAGCAGAATAATTCCGGGACAGGGTGATCAAGAGGGTGAAAAACTGTTTTTT. The encoded protein is CASRIIPGQGDQEGEKLFF. The full variable domain, in which reference TRBV9 and TRBJ1-4 provide the parts outside the CDR3, is DSGVTQTPKHLITATGQRVTLRCSPRSGDLSVYWYQQSLDQGLQFLIQYYNGEERAKGNILERFSAQQFPDLHSELNLSSLELGDSALYFCASRIIPGQGDQEGEKLFFGSGTQLSVL.